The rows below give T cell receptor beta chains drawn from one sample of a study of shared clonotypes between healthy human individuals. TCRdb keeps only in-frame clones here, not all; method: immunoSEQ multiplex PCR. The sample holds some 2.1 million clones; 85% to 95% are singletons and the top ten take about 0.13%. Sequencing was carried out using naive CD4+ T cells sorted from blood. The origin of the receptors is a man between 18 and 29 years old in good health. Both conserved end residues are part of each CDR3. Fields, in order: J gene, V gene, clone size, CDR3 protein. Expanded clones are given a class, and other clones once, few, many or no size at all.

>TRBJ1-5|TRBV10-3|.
CAISDFGVGSNQPQHF
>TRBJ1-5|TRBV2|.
CASNSYSNQPQHF
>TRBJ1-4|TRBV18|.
CASSPPGQGNEKLFF
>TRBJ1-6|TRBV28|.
CASSASRGNSPLHF
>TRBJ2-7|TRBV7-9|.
CASSSGGEWKQYF
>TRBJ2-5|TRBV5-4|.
CASSLASGRGPQETQYF
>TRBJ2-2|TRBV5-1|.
CASRPGVNTGELFF
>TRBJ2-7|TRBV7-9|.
CASGSRGYEQYF
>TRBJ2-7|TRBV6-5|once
CASRGGQGTYEQYF
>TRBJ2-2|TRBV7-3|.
CASSAFVGTGELFF
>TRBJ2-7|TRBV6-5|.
CASRDSYEQYF
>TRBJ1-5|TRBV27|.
CASSTLRGGNSNQPQHF
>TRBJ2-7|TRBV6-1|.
CASSEYGGSYEQYF
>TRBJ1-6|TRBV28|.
CASSGGLGQNLPLHF
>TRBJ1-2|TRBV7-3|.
CASSTRQGTNGYTF
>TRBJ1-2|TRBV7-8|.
CASSPPGTGTMRNYGYTF
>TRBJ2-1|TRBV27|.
CASSPLAGGYSYNEQFF
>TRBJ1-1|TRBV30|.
CAWRPPGQFEAFF
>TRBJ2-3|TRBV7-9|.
CASSLGLAGVPDTQYF
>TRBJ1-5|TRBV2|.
CASSEWGGGNQPQHF
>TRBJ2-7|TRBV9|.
CASSPSLAGGVSRHEQYF
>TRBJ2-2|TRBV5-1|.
CASRGLNGVGELFF